A selection of T cell receptor beta chains follows, all from one sample in a study of blood T cell repertoires in COVID-19. TCRdb's copy holds only in-frame clones and misses some; the assay was immunoSEQ multiplex PCR. The repertoire holds 65,000 to 90,000 clones, with around 90% as singletons. Sample: peripheral blood. The receptors come from a woman aged 45-65 years with active or convalescent COVID-19. Each CDR3 is given with its conserved first and last residue. A D gene is named only where the DNA matches it firmly. The size field is filled for only some rows; it gives once, few, many or a size class.

>TRBJ1-1|12|few|-|TRBV5-6
CASTSGDFEAFF
TGTGCCAGCACCTCCGGGGATTTTGAAGCTTTCTTT
>TRBJ2-7|12|-|-|TRBV7-9
CASSPGTIEQYF
TGTGCCAGCAGCCCAGGGACAATCGAGCAGTACTTC
>TRBJ1-2|13|-|TRBD1|TRBV5-6
CASTLTGDDSYTF
TGTGCCAGCACCCTGACAGGGGACGACAGCTACACCTTC
>TRBJ2-7|13|-|-|TRBV30
CAWSVGVVYEQYF
TGTGCCTGGAGTGTAGGGGTAGTCTACGAGCAGTACTTC
>TRBJ1-5|18|-|TRBD1|TRBV5-6
CASSQYRDRGPYNQPQHF
TGTGCCAGCAGCCAATACCGGGACAGGGGGCCGTACAATCAGCCCCAGCATTTT
>TRBJ1-5|16|-|-|TRBV6-5
CASSYGGSAANQPQHF
TGTGCCAGCAGTTATGGGGGGTCCGCGGCTAATCAGCCCCAGCATTTT
>TRBJ1-3|13|-|-|TRBV18
CASSPSSGNTIYF
TGTGCCAGCTCACCGTCGAGTGGAAACACCATATATTTT
>TRBJ2-2|14|-|-|TRBV12-5
CASGLVPSTGELFF
TGTGCTAGTGGTTTGGTACCGAGCACCGGGGAGCTGTTTTTT
>TRBJ1-1|16|few|-|TRBV5-6
CASSLGAGGLRPEAFF
TGTGCCAGCAGCTTGGGGGCCGGCGGGTTACGACCTGAAGCTTTCTTT
>TRBJ1-6|14|-|TRBD1|TRBV6-5
CASSYDRVNSPLHF
TGTGCCAGCAGTTACGACAGGGTGAATTCACCCCTCCACTTT
>TRBJ2-3|18|-|TRBD2|TRBV5-4
CASTPRPSGGARTDTQYF
TGTGCCAGCACCCCGAGGCCTAGCGGGGGGGCCCGGACAGATACGCAGTATTTT
>TRBJ1-1|14|-|TRBD1|TRBV9
CASSATGLNTEAFF
TGTGCCAGCAGCGCGACAGGGTTGAACACTGAAGCTTTCTTT
>TRBJ2-7|14|few|-|TRBV6-5
CASGRLQSSYEQYF
TGTGCCAGCGGAAGACTCCAGAGCTCCTACGAGCAGTACTTC
>TRBJ1-3|14|-|-|TRBV19
CASSRMSSGNTIYF
TGTGCCAGTAGTCGTATGAGCTCTGGAAACACCATATATTTT
>TRBJ2-7|12|-|-|TRBV5-8
CASSLPLNEQYF
TGTGCCAGCAGCTTGCCCCTTAACGAGCAGTACTTC
>TRBJ2-7|14|once|-|TRBV18
CASSPLNTDYEQYF
TGTGCCAGCTCACCCCTGAACACAGACTACGAGCAGTACTTC
>TRBJ1-2|13|-|-|TRBV12-5
CASGSTATYGYTF
TGTGCTAGTGGGTCGACAGCCACCTATGGCTACACCTTC
>TRBJ1-1|15|-|-|TRBV9
CASSVEAAADTEAFF
TGTGCCAGCAGCGTAGAAGCTGCGGCTGACACTGAAGCTTTCTTT
>TRBJ2-1|15|-|TRBD2|TRBV6-5
CAIATSGGRPNEQFF
TGTGCCATAGCGACTAGCGGGGGGCGGCCGAATGAGCAGTTCTTC
>TRBJ2-7|15|-|TRBD1|TRBV11-2
CASQVEPGQFYEQYF
TGTGCCAGCCAAGTTGAACCGGGACAGTTCTACGAGCAGTACTTC
>TRBJ1-2|12|-|-|TRBV5-4
CASSLDGYGYTF
TGTGCCAGCAGCTTGGACGGCTATGGCTACACCTTC
>TRBJ1-5|15|-|-|TRBV6-1
CASSEGDYSNQPQHF
TGTGCCAGCAGTGAGGGGGACTATAGCAATCAGCCCCAGCATTTT
>TRBJ1-1|12|-|-|TRBV7-9
CASSPGRQGAFF
TGTGCCAGCAGCCCCGGGCGGCAGGGAGCTTTCTTT
>TRBJ2-5|15|-|TRBD2|TRBV5-4
CASSLGGAGVETQYF
TGTGCCAGCAGCTTGGGAGGAGCGGGGGTGGAGACCCAGTACTTC
>TRBJ2-7|14|-|-|TRBV21-1
CASTDRWRSYEQYF
TGTGCCAGCACCGACAGGTGGCGGTCCTACGAGCAGTACTTC
>TRBJ1-1|15|-|-|TRBV15
CATSREGLWNTEAFF
TGTGCCACCAGCAGAGAGGGACTGTGGAACACTGAAGCTTTCTTT
>TRBJ2-7|12|few|TRBD1|TRBV30
CAWRDRAYEQYF
TGTGCCTGGCGGGACAGGGCCTACGAGCAGTACTTC
>TRBJ1-2|14|-|-|TRBV6-5
CASRQLRGIYGYTF
TGTGCCAGCAGGCAGCTCAGGGGCATCTATGGCTACACCTTC
>TRBJ1-2|14|-|-|TRBV27
CASSQTRSDYGYTF
TGTGCCAGCAGCCAGACACGTTCGGACTATGGCTACACCTTC
>TRBJ2-3|16|-|TRBD1|TRBV2
CASRTGVEWATDTQYF
TGTGCCAGCAGGACAGGGGTGGAGTGGGCCACAGATACGCAGTATTTT
>TRBJ1-1|12|-|-|TRBV28
CASSTSGPRGLF
TGTGCCAGCAGTACCTCGGGTCCGCGGGGTTTATTT
>TRBJ1-4|15|once|TRBD1|TRBV27
CASSPRQGGVGKLFF
TGTGCCAGCAGTCCAAGACAGGGTGGGGTTGGAAAACTGTTTTTT
>TRBJ2-3|17|-|-|TRBV4-3
CASSQGGASTSTDTQYF
TGCGCCAGCAGCCAAGGAGGAGCATCGACTAGCACAGATACGCAGTATTTT
>TRBJ1-4|15|-|-|TRBV5-1
CASSTGQIPNEKLFF
TGCGCCAGCAGCACCGGACAGATTCCAAATGAAAAACTGTTTTTT
>TRBJ2-6|20|-|-|TRBV30
CAWSSSGTLSLPTGANVLTF
TGTGCCTGGAGCTCCTCCGGGACACTTTCCCTTCCTACTGGGGCCAACGTCCTGACTTTC
>TRBJ1-2|10|-|-|TRBV2
CASRYSGYTF
TGTGCCAGCAGGTACTCTGGCTACACCTTC
>TRBJ2-2|16|-|-|TRBV24-1
CATSGTGIGNTGELFF
TGTGCCACCAGTGGCACAGGGATCGGGAACACCGGGGAGCTGTTTTTT
>TRBJ2-1|19|-|TRBD2|TRBV6-8
CASSYTGLAGGPNYNEQFF
TGTGCCAGCAGTTACACGGGACTAGCGGGGGGCCCTAATTACAATGAGCAGTTCTTC
>TRBJ1-1|18|-|-|TRBV7-6
CASSLGGLGEYPNTEAFF
TGTGCCAGCAGCTTAGGGGGTCTCGGGGAATATCCGAACACTGAAGCTTTCTTT
>TRBJ1-2|15|-|-|TRBV4-3
CASSQDQLSGYGYTF
TGCGCCAGCAGCCAAGATCAATTAAGCGGTTATGGCTACACCTTC
>TRBJ2-3|14|-|-|TRBV7-2
CASSLGGGPDTQYF
TGTGCCAGCAGCTTAGGGGGGGGGCCGGATACGCAGTATTTT
>TRBJ1-2|12|-|-|TRBV30
CAWSVRRYGYTF
TGTGCCTGGAGTGTACGTCGGTATGGCTACACCTTC
>TRBJ1-1|13|-|TRBD1|TRBV6-5
CASTETGGTEAFF
TGTGCCAGCACCGAAACAGGGGGCACTGAAGCTTTCTTT
>TRBJ1-6|14|-|-|TRBV24-1
CATSDWRVGAPLHF
TGTGCCACCAGTGATTGGAGGGTAGGGGCACCCCTCCACTTT
>TRBJ1-2|12|-|-|TRBV5-1
CASSLEGVGYTF
TGCGCCAGCAGCTTGGAGGGGGTTGGCTACACCTTC
>TRBJ2-2|16|once|-|TRBV9
CASSLSGTYNTGELFF
TGTGCCAGCAGCTTATCCGGGACTTATAACACCGGGGAGCTGTTTTTT
>TRBJ2-7|14|-|-|TRBV6-5
CASKHIPSGSEQYF
TGTGCCAGCAAGCATATCCCTTCGGGTTCCGAGCAGTACTTC
>TRBJ2-3|16|-|TRBD2|TRBV6-2/TRBV6-3
CASSYWAGGRTDTQYF
TGTGCCAGCAGTTACTGGGCGGGGGGCCGCACAGATACGCAGTATTTT
>TRBJ2-3|13|-|-|TRBV6-6
CASGGLSTDTQYF
TGTGCCAGCGGCGGACTGAGCACAGATACGCAGTATTTT
>TRBJ1-5|15|-|-|TRBV27
CASRSGRNGNQPQHF
TGTGCCAGCAGATCGGGGAGGAACGGCAATCAGCCCCAGCATTTT
>TRBJ1-1|17|-|TRBD1|TRBV10-3
CAISQEGTGLKNTEAFF
TGTGCCATCAGTCAAGAGGGGACAGGGCTGAAGAACACTGAAGCTTTCTTT
>TRBJ2-1|15|-|TRBD1|TRBV7-7
CASSLLTGGGNEQFF
TGTGCCAGCAGCTTATTGACAGGGGGGGGAAATGAGCAGTTCTTC
>TRBJ2-3|13|-|-|TRBV6-2/TRBV6-3
CASSGLSTDTQYF
TGTGCCAGCAGCGGACTGAGCACAGATACGCAGTATTTT
>TRBJ1-2|16|-|TRBD1|TRBV6-4
CASGLSRGRGIDGYTF
TGTGCCAGCGGGCTCTCCAGGGGGCGCGGTATAGATGGCTACACCTTC
>TRBJ2-4|16|-|-|TRBV13
CASSTRLLSTKNIQYF
TGTGCCAGCAGCACTCGACTCCTATCGACCAAAAACATTCAGTACTTC
>TRBJ1-2|15|-|-|TRBV11-1
CASSRASDYNYGYTF
TGTGCCAGCAGCCGAGCGTCGGACTACAACTATGGCTACACCTTC